This is a list of T cell receptor beta chains from one sample in a study of regulatory T cells. Repertoires were generated with immunoSEQ multiplex PCR, while TCRdb's copy carries only in-frame clones and drops some. The sample includes just over 20,000 clones, 93% of them seen just once. The sequencing input was CD8+ T cells sorted from blood. Receptors were obtained from a child between 2 and 9 years old with CD3G deficiency. The CDR3 runs from the conserved cysteine through the conserved F or W. D genes are given only for firm matches. Some rows mark clone size as missing; the rest say once, few, many or name a class of expanded clone.

d_call	v_call	clone_size	j_call	cdr3_aa	cdr3_nt
-	TRBV5-1	-	TRBJ1-1	CASSPKPKAFF	TGCGCCAGCAGCCCCAAACCCAAAGCTTTCTTT
TRBD1	TRBV7-9	-	TRBJ2-5	CASSTTDREETQYF	TGTGCCAGCAGCACGACGGACAGGGAGGAGACCCAGTACTTC
-	TRBV28	once	TRBJ2-2	CASSAPTNTGELFF	TGTGCCAGCAGTGCGCCGACGAACACCGGGGAGCTGTTTTTT
TRBD1	TRBV9	-	TRBJ1-5	CASSSRQGVKPQHF	TGTGCCAGCAGCTCCCGACAGGGGGTAAAGCCCCAGCATTTT
-	TRBV28	-	TRBJ2-3	CASSSPRSLNTDTQYF	TGTGCCAGCAGTTCCCCGAGGAGCCTTAACACAGATACGCAGTATTTT
-	TRBV28	-	TRBJ2-3	CASSFTRHTQYF	TGTGCCAGCAGTTTTACCCGGCATACGCAGTATTTT
-	TRBV28	-	TRBJ2-2	CASSFTGGSGELFF	TGTGCCAGCAGTTTTACGGGGGGCTCCGGGGAGCTGTTTTTT
-	TRBV28	-	TRBJ2-1	CASSSWVRDTSDNEQFF	TGTGCCAGCAGTTCATGGGTCAGGGATACCTCCGACAATGAGCAGTTCTTC
TRBD2	TRBV7-2	-	TRBJ2-3	CASSWGLADSTDTQYF	TGTGCCAGCAGCTGGGGACTAGCGGATAGCACAGATACGCAGTATTTT
-	TRBV19	-	TRBJ2-1	CASSNGGYNEQFF	TGTGCCAGTAGCAACGGGGGCTACAATGAGCAGTTCTTC
-	TRBV7-9	-	TRBJ2-5	CASSLDGSTQYF	TGTGCCAGCAGCTTAGATGGATCGACCCAGTACTTC
TRBD1	TRBV9	-	TRBJ2-2	CASSGRTGTGELFF	TGTGCCAGCAGCGGAAGGACAGGGACCGGGGAGCTGTTTTTT
-	TRBV6-1	-	TRBJ2-7	CASSEDSLTSYEQYF	TGTGCCAGCAGTGAGGACTCTTTGACATCCTACGAGCAGTACTTC
TRBD1	TRBV28	-	TRBJ1-5	CASRYRGWNQPQHF	TGTGCCAGCAGGTACAGGGGGTGGAATCAGCCCCAGCATTTT
TRBD1	TRBV28	-	TRBJ2-7	CASSLSGQHYEQYF	TGTGCCAGCAGTTTATCGGGACAGCACTACGAGCAGTACTTC
-	TRBV28	-	TRBJ2-2	CASSLGSGELFF	TGTGCCAGCAGTTTAGGCTCCGGGGAGCTGTTTTTT
-	TRBV6-1	-	TRBJ2-7	CASSEVVSGAYEQYF	TGTGCCAGCAGTGAAGTCGTTAGCGGTGCATACGAGCAGTACTTC
TRBD2	TRBV5-1	-	TRBJ2-1	CASSLWASGSGNEQFF	TGCGCCAGCAGCTTGTGGGCTAGCGGGAGTGGTAATGAGCAGTTCTTC
-	TRBV5-1	-	TRBJ2-3	CASSLGLADTQYF	TGCGCCAGCAGCTTGGGACTAGCAGATACGCAGTATTTT
-	TRBV28	-	TRBJ2-7	CASRPRGGSYEQYF	TGTGCCAGCAGGCCTAGGGGGGGGTCCTACGAGCAGTACTTC
-	TRBV7-9	once	TRBJ1-1	CASSLAGTGGPVF	TGTGCCAGCAGCTTAGCGGGGACGGGGGGACCTGTCTTT
-	TRBV19	-	TRBJ1-2	CASSPDNYGYTF	TGTGCCAGTAGCCCAGATAACTATGGCTACACCTTC
-	TRBV6-5	-	TRBJ1-1	CASKQGSSTEAFF	TGTGCCAGTAAACAGGGCTCGTCGACTGAAGCTTTCTTT
-	TRBV19	-	TRBJ2-7	CASSPSRGSYEQYF	TGTGCCAGTAGTCCCAGCCGGGGCTCCTACGAGCAGTACTTC
-	TRBV13	-	TRBJ2-1	CASSLEANNEQFF	TGTGCCAGCAGCTTAGAGGCAAACAATGAGCAGTTCTTC
-	TRBV6-1	-	TRBJ2-7	CASTFRGDGGEQYF	TGTGCCAGCACATTTAGGGGGGACGGAGGCGAGCAGTACTTC
-	TRBV4-1	-	TRBJ2-4	CASSQVSGAKNIQYF	TGCGCCAGCAGCCAAGTATCCGGGGCCAAAAACATTCAGTACTTC
-	TRBV7-6	-	TRBJ2-7	CASPRSSGAYEQYF	TGTGCCAGCCCCCGGAGTAGCGGAGCCTACGAGCAGTACTTC
-	TRBV28	-	TRBJ2-7	CASRGDKASYEQYF	TGTGCCAGCAGGGGCGACAAAGCCTCCTACGAGCAGTACTTC
-	TRBV10-3	-	TRBJ1-5	CAISARENQPQHF	TGTGCCATCTCCGCACGGGAGAATCAGCCCCAGCATTTT
-	TRBV21-1	-	TRBJ2-3	CASSKVGTTDTQYF	TGTGCCAGCAGCAAAGTTGGAACGACAGATACGCAGTATTTT
-	TRBV6-1	-	TRBJ1-1	CASRATGPTEAFF	TGTGCCAGCAGGGCGACAGGTCCCACTGAAGCTTTCTTT
-	TRBV28	-	TRBJ2-1	CASSLTGAYNEQFF	TGTGCCAGCAGTCTGACTGGTGCCTACAATGAGCAGTTCTTC
-	TRBV11-2	-	TRBJ2-7	CASSLGTGIYEQYF	TGTGCCAGCAGCTTAGGAACAGGCATTTACGAGCAGTACTTC
-	TRBV7-8	-	TRBJ2-7	CASSSSTGRDYEQYF	TGTGCCAGCAGCTCCTCGACAGGGAGGGACTACGAGCAGTACTTC
-	TRBV5-1	-	TRBJ1-1	CASSLGDSTKNTEAFF	TGCGCCAGCAGCTTGGGTGACAGCACTAAGAACACTGAAGCTTTCTTT
-	TRBV6-1	-	TRBJ2-7	CASSAGSYEQYF	TGTGCCAGCAGTGCCGGGAGTTACGAGCAGTACTTC
-	TRBV28	-	TRBJ2-7	CASSSQGPSDEQYF	TGTGCCAGCAGTTCCCAGGGGCCGTCGGACGAGCAGTACTTC
TRBD1	TRBV10-2	-	TRBJ1-5	CASSKNGQGLAPQHF	TGCGCCAGCAGTAAAAACGGACAGGGACTGGCACCCCAGCATTTT
-	TRBV19	-	TRBJ1-5	CASSYVYGSNQPQHF	TGTGCCAGTAGTTACGTCTATGGTAGCAATCAGCCCCAGCATTTT
TRBD2	TRBV7-6	-	TRBJ2-6	CASSPVAGGHVSGANVLTF	TGTGCCAGCAGTCCTGTAGCGGGAGGACATGTCTCTGGGGCCAACGTCCTGACTTTC